This TCR beta chain was retrieved from a study of T-cell reconstitution after alpha-beta-depleted transplantation in children. Germline CDR1 reads SGHTA; CDR2 reads FQGNSA. CDR3 length: 17 amino acids. V lost 1 base to trimming and J lost 3 bases, with 18 bases between them. Study-wide findings and caveats: High day-60 TCRbeta diversity in some patients came from surviving recipient T cells and thymic progenitors. About two months after transplant, alpha-beta T cells reportedly came from several hundred expanded graft clones. The main origin of T-cell counts and diversity one year after transplant was newly produced T cells.

The TCRbeta library was prepared with unique molecular identifiers. Using its own MiXCR run on the PCR reads, TCRdb lists one record per CDR3 protein. Among fewer than 250,000 distinct CDR3 sequences, over 15% were seen once, and the ten largest hold around two fifths. This clonotype appeared a few times. Antigen unknown. V is TRBV7-2 and J is TRBJ1-2, with D maybe TRBD1 (6 bases). Material: PBMCs, mostly from graft donor cells, obtained 360 days after TCRalphabeta/CD19-depleted stem cell transplant. This TCR was sampled from a male patient between 2 and 10 years old who had a stem cell transplant for acute lymphoblastic leukemia, so the T cells may come from the graft donor. CDR3 nucleotide sequence: TGTGCCAGCAGCTTAGGATGGGGTGGGGGGCCTGACTATGGCTACACCTTC. Protein sequence: CASSLGWGGGPDYGYTF. Based on the CDR3 plus reference TRBV7-2 and TRBJ1-2, the full variable domain is GAGVSQSPSNKVTEKGKDVELRCDPISGHTALYWYRQSLGQGLEFLIYFQGNSAPDKSGLPSDRFSAERTGGSVSTLTIQRTQQEDSAVYLCASSLGWGGGPDYGYTFGSGTRLTVV.